This is a list of T cell receptor beta chains from one sample in a study of shared clonotypes between healthy human individuals. Some clones are missing from TCRdb's copy, which holds only in-frame ones; the method was immunoSEQ multiplex PCR. In the table there are approximately 2,000,000 clones, less than 95% of which are singletons. Source material: naive CD4+ T cells from PBMCs. Receptors originate from a man between 18 and 29 years old in good health. Some clones in this sample may be carry-over from other donors' samples. The CDR3 runs from the conserved cysteine through the conserved F or W. A D gene is named only where the DNA matches it firmly. Size is stated for part of the rows, as once, few or many counts, or as a class when the clone is expanded.

DNA: TGTGCCAGCAGCGGAAGAAGACAGGGCATAGGCAAAAACATTCAGTACTTC
CDR3: CASSGRRQGIGKNIQYF
V: TRBV9
D: TRBD1
J: TRBJ2-4
size: -

DNA: TGCGCCAGCAGCCCCCGGACAGGGAAGCAGTACTTC
CDR3: CASSPRTGKQYF
V: TRBV5-1
D: TRBD1
J: TRBJ2-7
size: -

DNA: TGTGCCAGCCGGGGGACAGCGGGACGCCCCCAGCATTTT
CDR3: CASRGTAGRPQHF
V: TRBV27
D: TRBD1
J: TRBJ1-5
size: -

DNA: TGTGCCAGTACCCCCAGGGTGGGAAATGCTGAAAAACTGTTTTTT
CDR3: CASTPRVGNAEKLFF
V: TRBV19
D: -
J: TRBJ1-4
size: -

DNA: TGTGCCAGCAGTTCCTTCGGACAGGCCTGGAACTACAATGAGCAGTTCTTC
CDR3: CASSSFGQAWNYNEQFF
V: TRBV27
D: TRBD1
J: TRBJ2-1
size: -

DNA: TGTGCCAGCAGCCCCGACCGTTACAATGAGCAGTTCTTC
CDR3: CASSPDRYNEQFF
V: TRBV5-4
D: -
J: TRBJ2-1
size: -

DNA: TGTGCCAGCAGTTCGGGGGGAATCTCCTACAATGAGCAGTTCTTC
CDR3: CASSSGGISYNEQFF
V: TRBV28
D: TRBD2
J: TRBJ2-1
size: -

DNA: TGTGCCAGCAGTTACTCCCAGGGGTACAGTGGCTACACCTTC
CDR3: CASSYSQGYSGYTF
V: TRBV6-6
D: -
J: TRBJ1-2
size: -

DNA: TGTGCCAGCAGCTTCCCCCCCGGCAGGGAAGTGGGTGAAGCTTTCTTT
CDR3: CASSFPPGREVGEAFF
V: TRBV7-9
D: -
J: TRBJ1-1
size: -

DNA: TGTGCCAGCAGCCCGACGATAATTTCCGGCTACGAGCAGTACTTC
CDR3: CASSPTIISGYEQYF
V: TRBV5-5
D: -
J: TRBJ2-7
size: once

DNA: TGTGCCAGCAGTTTATCCTTCTTGGGGGGTCCGAGGGAGCAGTACTTC
CDR3: CASSLSFLGGPREQYF
V: TRBV28
D: -
J: TRBJ2-7
size: -

DNA: TGTGCCAGCAGTTCAGGGACAGGGATTAACTATGGCTACACCTTC
CDR3: CASSSGTGINYGYTF
V: TRBV28
D: TRBD1
J: TRBJ1-2
size: -

DNA: TGTGCCAGCAGTGAGAGCACAGATACGCAGTATTTT
CDR3: CASSESTDTQYF
V: TRBV6-1
D: -
J: TRBJ2-3
size: few

DNA: TGTGCCAGCAGCGTAGGGGGGACAGGGACCTACGAGCAGTACTTC
CDR3: CASSVGGTGTYEQYF
V: TRBV9
D: TRBD1
J: TRBJ2-7
size: -

DNA: TGTGCCAGCAGTTTGAGAGTCGGAACCTACGAGCAGTACTTC
CDR3: CASSLRVGTYEQYF
V: TRBV28
D: -
J: TRBJ2-7
size: -

DNA: TGTGCCAGCAGTCCCGGGACAGGATCCTACAATGAGCAGTTCTTC
CDR3: CASSPGTGSYNEQFF
V: TRBV28
D: TRBD1
J: TRBJ2-1
size: -

DNA: TGTGCCAGCAGTTATTCCACTAATGAAAAACTGTTTTTT
CDR3: CASSYSTNEKLFF
V: TRBV6-6
D: -
J: TRBJ1-4
size: -

DNA: TGTGCCAGCAGTTTAACCCTTAGCTCCTACAATGAGCAGTTCTTC
CDR3: CASSLTLSSYNEQFF
V: TRBV27
D: -
J: TRBJ2-1
size: -

DNA: TGTGCCAGCAGTTTGGACAGGCCAACTGGAAACACCATATATTTT
CDR3: CASSLDRPTGNTIYF
V: TRBV28
D: TRBD1
J: TRBJ1-3
size: -

DNA: TGTGCCAGCAGCGAAGGTAAATCCGGAGGGGTTGACTATGGCTACACCTTC
CDR3: CASSEGKSGGVDYGYTF
V: TRBV7-9
D: -
J: TRBJ1-2
size: -

DNA: TGTGCCTGGAGTAGCCAATACACCGGGGAGCTGTTTTTT
CDR3: CAWSSQYTGELFF
V: TRBV30
D: -
J: TRBJ2-2
size: -

DNA: TGCAGTGTCGCAGATACGCAGTATTTT
CDR3: CSVADTQYF
V: TRBV20-1
D: -
J: TRBJ2-3
size: -

DNA: TGTGCCAGCAGGAAGGGACAGGGGGCATATGGCTACACCTTC
CDR3: CASRKGQGAYGYTF
V: TRBV2
D: TRBD1
J: TRBJ1-2
size: -

DNA: TGTGCCAGTAGTTTGGAAGGGAGAGAAATTCAGTACTTC
CDR3: CASSLEGREIQYF
V: TRBV19
D: -
J: TRBJ2-4
size: once

DNA: TGTGCCAGCTCACCGCGGGGCAGGGGTAAGGACGACACTGAAGCTTTCTTT
CDR3: CASSPRGRGKDDTEAFF
V: TRBV18
D: -
J: TRBJ1-1
size: -

DNA: TGTGCCAGCAGCACCAGCGGGAGGGCCGATACCGGGGAGCTGTTTTTT
CDR3: CASSTSGRADTGELFF
V: TRBV5-4
D: TRBD2
J: TRBJ2-2
size: -

DNA: TGTGCCAGCAGCTCTTACCGGGGCGGGAGTTACAATGAGCAGTTCTTC
CDR3: CASSSYRGGSYNEQFF
V: TRBV7-9
D: TRBD2
J: TRBJ2-1
size: -

DNA: TGTGCCAGCAGTGATAAAAAGGGACAAAACTATGGCTACACCTTC
CDR3: CASSDKKGQNYGYTF
V: TRBV28
D: -
J: TRBJ1-2
size: -

DNA: TGTGCCAGCAGCGCTGTAGGAGCTGGAAACACCATATATTTT
CDR3: CASSAVGAGNTIYF
V: TRBV7-8
D: -
J: TRBJ1-3
size: -

DNA: TGCGCCAGCAGCTTGCAACAGGGGGGCAGTGAAGCTTTCTTT
CDR3: CASSLQQGGSEAFF
V: TRBV5-1
D: TRBD1
J: TRBJ1-1
size: -

DNA: TGCGCCAGCAGCTTGGGGACAGGGATTCAGGAGACCCAGTACTTC
CDR3: CASSLGTGIQETQYF
V: TRBV5-1
D: TRBD1
J: TRBJ2-5
size: -

DNA: TGTGCCAGCAGTTTATCCCTTCCGGGACTAGCGGCATATGAGCAGTTCTTC
CDR3: CASSLSLPGLAAYEQFF
V: TRBV28
D: TRBD2
J: TRBJ2-1
size: -

DNA: TGTGCCAGCAGTTGGTTGGGACAGGGTTACGCAGATACGCAGTATTTT
CDR3: CASSWLGQGYADTQYF
V: TRBV9
D: TRBD1
J: TRBJ2-3
size: -